This is a list of T cell receptor beta chains from one sample in a study of cytomegalovirus exposure and HLA in healthy donors. The assay was immunoSEQ multiplex PCR, and TCRdb's table has in-frame clones only and misses some. The data show tens of thousands of clones, approximately 80% seen once. Material: PBMCs. The origin of the receptors is a man aged 18 to 30 in good health and CMV-seronegative. CDR3s include the opening cysteine and the closing phenylalanine or tryptophan. D genes are given only for firm matches. A row's size may be missing; if present it is once, few, many or a size class.

d_call	v_call	j_call	clone_size	cdr3_nt	cdr3_aa
TRBD1	TRBV5-1	TRBJ1-6	-	TGCGCCAGCAGCTTGGATGGGACAGGGCTTTCACCCCTCCACTTT	CASSLDGTGLSPLHF
-	TRBV28	TRBJ2-7	-	TGTGCCAGCAGCTCCCCCTCTAGCGCACCGCGCTACGAGCAGTACTTC	CASSSPSSAPRYEQYF
TRBD1	TRBV5-1	TRBJ2-1	-	TGCGCCAGCAGCCTTCCACTATCGACAGGGATGAATGAGCAGTTCTTC	CASSLPLSTGMNEQFF
-	TRBV27	TRBJ1-5	once	TGTGCCAGCAGTTTAGATCGGGGGTATCAGCCCCAGCATTTT	CASSLDRGYQPQHF
TRBD1	TRBV30	TRBJ1-4	-	TGTGCCTGGAGGATACCCGGGACAGGAGGGGAAAAACTGTTTTTT	CAWRIPGTGGEKLFF
TRBD2	TRBV5-1	TRBJ2-1	-	TGCGCCAGCAGCTTATATTCCGGGGGGGGGCGAGGTGCCTACAATGAGCAGTTCTTC	CASSLYSGGGRGAYNEQFF
TRBD2	TRBV7-2	TRBJ2-5	-	TGTGCCAGCACCCCTGACTTAGCGGGGGGAGAGACCCAGTACTTC	CASTPDLAGGETQYF
TRBD2	TRBV10-3	TRBJ2-3	-	TGTGCCTCGACTAGCGGGGGGGGACAAGATACGCAGTATTTT	CASTSGGGQDTQYF
-	TRBV11-2	TRBJ1-4	-	TGTGCCAGCAGCTTAGACGGGGGAGGCAATGAAAAACTGTTTTTT	CASSLDGGGNEKLFF
-	TRBV9	TRBJ1-4	-	TGTGCCAGCAGCGGGGGACTGGGGGGGGAAAAACTGTTTTTT	CASSGGLGGEKLFF
TRBD1	TRBV30	TRBJ2-7	-	TGTGCCTGCTCCGGGACAGGGGTCCACGAGCAGTACTTC	CACSGTGVHEQYF
-	TRBV7-8	TRBJ1-1	once	TGTGCCAGCAGCCCCCGACAGATAGGAGCTTTCTTT	CASSPRQIGAFF
TRBD1	TRBV7-3	TRBJ2-5	-	TGTGCCAGCAGCATGACAGGGGGACAAGAGACCCAGTACTTC	CASSMTGGQETQYF
-	TRBV5-4	TRBJ2-3	-	TGTGCCAGCAGCTTGGCCGGTGGACACCGCCCAGATACGCAGTATTTT	CASSLAGGHRPDTQYF
TRBD1	TRBV6-6	TRBJ2-7	-	TGTGCCAGCAGTACACCGGGACAGGGAGTCAACGAGCAGTACTTC	CASSTPGQGVNEQYF
TRBD2	TRBV9	TRBJ2-3	-	TGTGCCAGCAGCGTCAGGACTAGCGGGGGCACAGATACGCAGTATTTT	CASSVRTSGGTDTQYF
TRBD1	TRBV11-2	TRBJ2-2	-	TGTGCCAGCAGCTCCAGGACAGGGCGGTGGGTCACCGGGGAGCTGTTTTTT	CASSSRTGRWVTGELFF
TRBD1	TRBV6-5	TRBJ1-5	-	TGTGCCAGCAGAACGGACAGGAATCAGCCCCAGCATTTT	CASRTDRNQPQHF
-	TRBV5-4	TRBJ1-4	few	TGTGCCAGCAGTCCACCCGGGGGTCCCCCTGAAAAACTGTTTTTT	CASSPPGGPPEKLFF
-	TRBV5-1	TRBJ1-5	few	TGCGCCAGCAGCCTAGAGGGGGATAGCAATCAGCCCCAGCATTTT	CASSLEGDSNQPQHF
-	TRBV30	TRBJ2-7	few	TGTGCCTGGAGTGCAGGGGATTCCTACGAGCAGTACTTC	CAWSAGDSYEQYF
-	TRBV7-9	TRBJ2-3	-	TGTGCCAGCAGACCAATCGGCGGTAACACAGATACGCAGTATTTT	CASRPIGGNTDTQYF
-	TRBV5-8	TRBJ2-2	-	TGTGCCAGCAGCCAAGAGGCGGTCAGCCACACCGGGGAGCTGTTTTTT	CASSQEAVSHTGELFF
-	TRBV27	TRBJ2-2	-	TGTGCCAGCAGTAAAATAGCGGAGAACACCGGGGAGCTGTTTTTT	CASSKIAENTGELFF
-	TRBV18	TRBJ1-1	-	TGTGCCAGCTCCCCTTTACAGGGTGGCAACACTGAAGCTTTCTTT	CASSPLQGGNTEAFF
TRBD2	TRBV7-9	TRBJ2-5	few	TGTGCCAGCAGCCAGCGGGGGACCCAAGAGACCCAGTACTTC	CASSQRGTQETQYF
TRBD1	TRBV18	TRBJ2-1	-	TGTGCCAGCTCACCAAGGGACAGGGTTTACAATGAGCAGTTCTTC	CASSPRDRVYNEQFF
TRBD2	TRBV2	TRBJ2-3	-	TGTGCCAGCAGTGAAGGGGGGGGACCCCGCACAGATACGCAGTATTTT	CASSEGGGPRTDTQYF
TRBD2	TRBV9	TRBJ2-3	once	TGTGCCAGCAGCGTAGCTGGGGCTAGCGGGGGGACCGTAGGGAATACGCAGTATTTT	CASSVAGASGGTVGNTQYF
-	TRBV13	TRBJ2-5	-	TGTGCCAGCAGCCTTAAACAGGGAATCGGCGAGACCCAGTACTTC	CASSLKQGIGETQYF
-	TRBV9	TRBJ2-4	few	TGTGCCAGCAGCGTAGCCCCAGGGATCGACCACATTCAGTACTTC	CASSVAPGIDHIQYF
-	TRBV7-2	TRBJ2-3	once	TGTGCCAGCAGCTTAGCGCAGATTTCCACAGATACGCAGTATTTT	CASSLAQISTDTQYF
TRBD2	TRBV7-6	TRBJ2-5	-	TGTGCCAGCAGCTTAGCGGCTAGCGGGGAGACCCAGTACTTC	CASSLAASGETQYF
-	TRBV6-4	TRBJ2-1	few	TGTGCCAGCAGTGACTCGGCAGGCCATTCCAATGAGCAGTTCTTC	CASSDSAGHSNEQFF
TRBD2	TRBV19	TRBJ2-3	-	TGTGCCAGTAGTGAGGCTAGCGGATTAGATACGCAGTATTTT	CASSEASGLDTQYF
-	TRBV18	TRBJ2-7	-	TGTGCCAGCTCAATAACCCCATCCTGGGCCCCGCACGAGCAGTACTTC	CASSITPSWAPHEQYF
-	TRBV30	TRBJ1-5	few	TGTGCCTGGAGTGCTGTTCTCAGCAATCAGCCCCAGCATTTT	CAWSAVLSNQPQHF
-	TRBV27	TRBJ2-7	few	TGTGCCAGCGCTCCTTATAGTCCGGGAAGCTCCTACGAGCAGTACTTC	CASAPYSPGSSYEQYF
-	TRBV5-1	TRBJ1-4	-	TGCGCCAGCAGCTTGGCGCAGGGGCGAGGTGAAAAACTGTTTTTT	CASSLAQGRGEKLFF
-	TRBV6-1	TRBJ1-5	few	TGTGCCAGCAGTGAAATGTTAGCGGGCAATCAGCCCCAGCATTTT	CASSEMLAGNQPQHF
-	TRBV4-1	TRBJ2-6	-	TGCGCCAGCAGCCAAGGACAGGCTGGGGCCAACGTCCTGACTTTC	CASSQGQAGANVLTF
TRBD1	TRBV4-1	TRBJ1-3	-	TGCGCCAGCAGCCGCACAGGGGAATCTGGAAACACCATATATTTT	CASSRTGESGNTIYF
-	TRBV28	TRBJ2-7	-	TGTGCCAGCAGTTTATTGCTGGGGGCAGGAGAGCAGTACTTC	CASSLLLGAGEQYF
-	TRBV14	TRBJ2-7	-	TGTGCCAGCAGCCAGACTATACGCGTTTACGAGCAGTACTTC	CASSQTIRVYEQYF
TRBD1	TRBV2	TRBJ2-5	-	TGTGCCAGCAGTGAAATGGGACAGGGGAGGGAGACCCAGTACTTC	CASSEMGQGRETQYF
-	TRBV29-1	TRBJ1-1	-	TGCAGCGTCGCTTGGATCAGCAGGACAAAGGGGGAAGCTTTCTTT	CSVAWISRTKGEAFF
-	TRBV28	TRBJ1-1	-	TGTGCCAGCAGCCCAGTTGTTAACACTGAAGCTTTCTTT	CASSPVVNTEAFF
TRBD1	TRBV19	TRBJ2-5	-	TGTGCCAGTAGTATAACGACAGGGCAGGAGACCCAGTACTTC	CASSITTGQETQYF
TRBD2	TRBV9	TRBJ2-1	few	TGTGCCAGCAGCGTAGAAGGGAGGGGCTTTAATGAGCAGTTCTTC	CASSVEGRGFNEQFF